A selection of T cell receptor beta chains follows, all from one sample in a study of blood T cell repertoires in COVID-19. Data came from immunoSEQ multiplex PCR; TCRdb stores just in-frame clones and leaves some out. The table has approximately 210,000 clones, approximately 81% seen once. Sequenced material: PBMCs or T cells enriched from blood (not recorded which). Every receptor here comes from a woman in her forties or fifties with acute COVID-19. Both conserved end residues are trimmed from each CDR3.

j_call | v_call | cdr3_aa
TRBJ1-3 | TRBV7-8 | ASRRTGISGNTIY
TRBJ1-1 | TRBV6-5 | ASRPPGGDNTEAF
TRBJ2-5 | TRBV19 | ASSVDRGLRETQY
TRBJ2-1 | TRBV6-2/TRBV6-3 | ASSKTGGGYNEQF
TRBJ1-1 | TRBV29-1 | SVKAGGRTEAF
TRBJ2-5 | TRBV7-3 | ASSFSPGGAETQY
TRBJ2-6 | TRBV15 | ATSSGTGSPSSGANVLT
TRBJ1-1 | TRBV7-9 | ASSFRQGGHTEAF
TRBJ1-1 | TRBV4-1 | ASSQAGQGYTEAF
TRBJ2-7 | TRBV18 | ASSPLGQRTSGKTYEQY
TRBJ2-5 | TRBV11-3 | ASSLEGGGRRLEDQETQY
TRBJ2-6 | TRBV7-3 | ASSGQGQSSGANVLT
TRBJ1-5 | TRBV5-1 | ASSPQGLGNQPQH
TRBJ1-5 | TRBV28 | ASSPQPPGQRNQPQH
TRBJ1-1 | TRBV20-1 | SARAGNKAF